This T cell receptor beta chain is drawn from a study of blood T cell repertoires in COVID-19. This clone showed up just a few times. The germline V gene encodes CDR1 PRHDT and CDR2 FYEKMQ (reference sequence). V was clipped by 7 bases and J by 0 bases; unmatched bases: 19. This CDR3 is 20 amino acids long. Sequenced by immunoSEQ multiplex PCR; TCRdb stores in-frame clones only, minus some. The sample includes around 190,000 clones, roughly 84% of them seen just once. Allocation to cohorts depended on clinical history reported by the participants. The receptor was isolated from a woman in her 30s who had recovered from COVID-19. This chain joins TRBV13 and TRBJ2-3, with 10 positions matching TRBD1. Sequencing was done on a sample of PBMCs or T cells enriched from blood (not recorded which). CDR3 region: CASTLKDRGPGQRSTDTQYF. CDR3 coding DNA: TGTGCCAGCACCCTGAAAGACAGGGGGCCGGGGCAGCGCAGCACAGATACGCAGTATTTT. Full variable domain (remainder filled in from reference TRBV13 and TRBJ2-3): AAGVIQSPRHLIKEKRETATLKCYPIPRHDTVYWYQQGPGQDPQFLISFYEKMQSDKGSIPDRFSAQQFSDYHSELNMSSLELGDSALYFCASTLKDRGPGQRSTDTQYFGPGTRLTVL.